This T cell receptor beta chain was sequenced in a study of T cells in localized non-small cell lung cancer. Some clones are missing from TCRdb's copy, which holds only in-frame ones; the method was immunoSEQ multiplex PCR. The sample yields 25,000 to 30,000 clones, about 90% seen once. The germline gives CDR1 LNHDA, CDR2 SQIVND (reference sequence). The CDR3 loop spans 13 amino acids. The germline V and J ends were trimmed by 5 bases and 8 bases, with 15 bases remaining between them. The chain combines TRBV19 with TRBJ1-2, with unresolved D. The specimen was peripheral blood mononuclear cells, collected before any cancer treatment. This TCR was sampled from a woman aged 35-75 years with stage III lung adenocarcinoma. CDR3 DNA: TGTGCCAGTAGTCCCCCCCTTCGAGCCGGCTACACCTTC. Translation gives CASSPPLRAGYTF. The complete variable domain, with remaining parts taken from reference TRBV19 and TRBJ1-2, reads DGGITQSPKYLFRKEGQNVTLSCEQNLNHDAMYWYRQDPGQGLRLIYYSQIVNDFQKGDIAEGYSVSREKKESFPLTVTSAQKNPTAFYLCASSPPLRAGYTFGSGTRLTVV.